A selection of T cell receptor beta chains follows, all from one sample in a study of T cells in Graves' hyperthyroidism and ophthalmopathy. TCRdb ran MiXCR on the multiplex PCR reads and lists one entry per CDR3 protein. The table includes 500,000 to 750,000 distinct CDR3 sequences, 15% to 19% detected once. The sequencing input was blood. The receptors here all came from a woman aged 25 to 39 with Graves' hyperthyroidism. CDR3s leave out the opening cysteine and the closing phenylalanine or tryptophan. Fields, in order: clone size, J gene, V gene, CDR3 protein. The size field is filled for only some rows; it gives once, few, many or a size class.

>many|TRBJ2-3|TRBV6-2/TRBV6-3
ASRHGTGTGLADTQY
>many|TRBJ2-1|TRBV27
ASSLSDHARVNEQF
>-|TRBJ1-2|TRBV19
ASSIDHYSNYGYT
>many|TRBJ2-3|TRBV7-2
ASSERLAGGTDTQY
>few|TRBJ2-7|TRBV7-2
ASSLAAASGEQY
>many|TRBJ2-4|TRBV5-1
ASSLGDREAKNIQY
>-|TRBJ2-7|TRBV12-3/TRBV12-4
ASSWTSGREQY
>many|TRBJ1-6|TRBV2
ASQRDVNSPLH
>few|TRBJ2-7|TRBV5-6
ASSFQNEQY
>many|TRBJ2-1|TRBV11-2
ASSLRGGGTSVNEQF
>-|TRBJ2-7|TRBV4-1
ASSPLMGGYEQY
>few|TRBJ2-1|TRBV7-9
ASVHESLNEQF
>many|TRBJ2-1|TRBV9
ASSVASSSYNEQF
>many|TRBJ1-1|TRBV5-1
ASSETGGRRNTEAF
>few|TRBJ1-5|TRBV12-3/TRBV12-4
ASSRQGFAQH
>many|TRBJ1-1|TRBV20-1
SARDQAGGLPNTEAF
>few|TRBJ1-4|TRBV15
ATSRGTGENEKLF
>many|TRBJ1-1|TRBV3-1
ASSQAPTGNTEAF
>-|TRBJ2-7|TRBV18
ASSPVDWSYEQY
>many|TRBJ2-1|TRBV12-3/TRBV12-4
ASSSAILSRDRGEQF
>few|TRBJ2-2|TRBV20-1
SAAADTGELF
>few|TRBJ2-3|TRBV6-2/TRBV6-3
ASSRWALAGSSASTDTQY
>-|TRBJ2-2|TRBV11-2
ASSRSGRANTGELF
>-|TRBJ2-4|TRBV5-1
ASSLLPGQGSAKNIQY
>few|TRBJ1-5|TRBV6-2/TRBV6-3
ASSYQSGFGSNQPQH
>few|TRBJ1-5|TRBV19
ASSRDRINQPQH
>-|TRBJ2-3|TRBV6-1
ASSSLYVGAQVDTQY
>many|TRBJ2-7|TRBV7-2
ASQGLAVYEQY
>-|TRBJ2-1|TRBV12-3/TRBV12-4
ASSDTGLVYEEF
>-|TRBJ1-4|TRBV5-1
ASSFREDNEELF
>many|TRBJ2-7|TRBV5-1
ASSLESSYEQY
>-|TRBJ2-1|TRBV9
ASSVAVGLAGGEQF
>-|TRBJ1-5|TRBV20-1
SATSGDQPQH
>-|TRBJ1-1|TRBV4-1
ASSQQIQRTEAF
>many|TRBJ2-2|TRBV6-1
ASSYQRRTNTGELF
>many|TRBJ2-7|TRBV6-1
ASSEIAGAPWEQY
>few|TRBJ2-1|TRBV5-1
ASSLLRDNEQF
>-|TRBJ2-2|TRBV19
ASSKTGGSGELF
>-|TRBJ1-6|TRBV12-3/TRBV12-4
ASTPGIYNSPLH
>-|TRBJ2-2|TRBV5-8
ASSSPYTGELF
>few|TRBJ2-1|TRBV30
AWSGTSGSSYNEQF
>many|TRBJ2-1|TRBV12-3/TRBV12-4
ASSLTEDRYNEQF
>few|TRBJ1-5|TRBV19
ASSIEDWRGDQPQH
>few|TRBJ2-3|TRBV19
ASSGKGTGVRADTQY
>-|TRBJ2-2|TRBV20-1
SARPLGATDTGELF
>many|TRBJ2-7|TRBV6-2/TRBV6-3
ASSYSSGDRLGSYEQY
>many|TRBJ2-7|TRBV11-1
ASSPGISYEQY
>many|TRBJ2-7|TRBV20-1
SARDAASVDAEQY
>-|TRBJ1-6|TRBV7-2
ASSLSDGALH
>many|TRBJ2-5|TRBV20-1
SARDIPGTIQETQY
>many|TRBJ2-1|TRBV27
ASSGQTTHSYNEQF
>-|TRBJ2-2|TRBV6-2/TRBV6-3
ASSTPGLKAGELF
>-|TRBJ2-2|TRBV3-1
ASSQLRGPNTGELF
>few|TRBJ2-3|TRBV29-1
SVLAPWGTDTQY
>-|TRBJ2-1|TRBV7-9
ASSSTGAHNEQF
>-|TRBJ2-1|TRBV7-9
ASSLRDKRAGPNYNEQF
>many|TRBJ1-4|TRBV7-8
ASHNDGEKLF
>many|TRBJ1-5|TRBV7-9
ASSLTDRQPQH